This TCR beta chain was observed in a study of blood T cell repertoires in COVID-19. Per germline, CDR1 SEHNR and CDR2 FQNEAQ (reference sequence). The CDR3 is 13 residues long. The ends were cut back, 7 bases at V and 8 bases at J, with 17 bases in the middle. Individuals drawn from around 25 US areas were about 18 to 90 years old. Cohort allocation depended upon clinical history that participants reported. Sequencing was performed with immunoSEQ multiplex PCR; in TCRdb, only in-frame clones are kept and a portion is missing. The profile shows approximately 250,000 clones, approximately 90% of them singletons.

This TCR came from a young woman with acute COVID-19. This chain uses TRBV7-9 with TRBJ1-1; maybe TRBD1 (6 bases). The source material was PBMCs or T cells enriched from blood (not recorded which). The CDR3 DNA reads TGTGCCAGCACCGCGGGGGGGGCATTCGAAGCTTTCTTT. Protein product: CASTAGGAFEAFF.